The rows below give T cell receptor beta chains drawn from one sample of a study of blood T cell repertoires in COVID-19. The repertoire was sequenced with immunoSEQ multiplex PCR; TCRdb's copy has only in-frame clones and lacks some. This table holds 25,000 to 30,000 clones, 76% found once. What was sequenced was peripheral blood. These receptors originate from a man in his sixties or seventies with acute or convalescent COVID-19. CDR3s include the opening cysteine and the closing phenylalanine or tryptophan. The order of the fields is clone size, V gene, J gene, D gene, CDR3 DNA, CDR3 protein. D genes are given only for firm matches. Not every row has a clone size; where given, it reads once, few, many or a size class.

NA	TRBV10-3	TRBJ2-7	NA	TGTGCCATAAGCGGAAGCCTCTCACGGGAGCAGTACTTC	CAISGSLSREQYF
NA	TRBV19	TRBJ1-2	NA	TGTGCCAGTAGTATCAGCGGAACGAACTATGGCTACACCTTC	CASSISGTNYGYTF
NA	TRBV24-1	TRBJ1-2	NA	TGTGCCACCAGTGATTTGGATCGGAGAGGCTACACCTTC	CATSDLDRRGYTF
NA	TRBV24-1	TRBJ2-5	NA	TGTGCCACCAGTGAAGCCGCAGGGTCCGGGGAGACCCAGTACTTC	CATSEAAGSGETQYF
NA	TRBV7-9	TRBJ1-1	NA	TGTGCCAGCAGCCCGCAACAGGGCAGCACTGAAGCTTTCTTT	CASSPQQGSTEAFF
NA	TRBV28	TRBJ1-2	NA	TGTGCCAGCAGTTTGTATCCAGGGAACTATGGCTACACCTTC	CASSLYPGNYGYTF
NA	TRBV12-3/TRBV12-4	TRBJ1-2	TRBD1	TGTGCCAGCAGTCCCCAGACAGGGGTAGGCTACACCTTC	CASSPQTGVGYTF
NA	TRBV30	TRBJ2-1	NA	TGTGCCTGGAGTGTCGCCTACAATGAGCAGTTCTTC	CAWSVAYNEQFF
NA	TRBV9	TRBJ2-2	TRBD2	TGTGCCAGCAGCGGCAGAGCGGGAGGAGGCGGGGAGCTGTTTTTT	CASSGRAGGGGELFF
NA	TRBV27	TRBJ2-7	NA	TGTGCCAGCAGTTTAACGGCCAGGGCGACACTAAAGCAGTACTTC	CASSLTARATLKQYF
NA	TRBV6-4	TRBJ1-2	TRBD1	TGTGCCAGCAGGGCCGGGACAGGGAACTATGGCTACACCTTC	CASRAGTGNYGYTF
NA	TRBV19	TRBJ1-6	NA	TGTGCCAGTAGTCTGGAGCCCCCTACTTCTGGAGGTAGTTCACCCCTCCACTTT	CASSLEPPTSGGSSPLHF
NA	TRBV29-1	TRBJ2-5	TRBD1	TGCAGCGTTGAAGGAAGGGGACAGGGGGCGACCCAGTACTTC	CSVEGRGQGATQYF
NA	TRBV6-1	TRBJ1-1	TRBD1	TGTGCCAGCAGTGAAGGGACAGGCTCCTTTTACACTGAAGCTTTCTTT	CASSEGTGSFYTEAFF
NA	TRBV2	TRBJ2-2	NA	TGTGCCAGCAGCGCGATCGGGGACGGGGAGCTGTTTTTT	CASSAIGDGELFF
NA	TRBV28	TRBJ2-5	NA	TGTGCCAGCAGACCTGGACTACTCCAAGAGACCCAGTACTTC	CASRPGLLQETQYF
few	TRBV7-8	TRBJ1-5	NA	TGTGCCAGCAGCTTAAATTACAGGGCTTTTAGTAATCAGCCCCAGCATTTT	CASSLNYRAFSNQPQHF
NA	TRBV4-1	TRBJ2-1	TRBD2	TGCGCCAGCAGCCCCAATCCCACAGCGGGAGGCAATGAGCAGTTCTTC	CASSPNPTAGGNEQFF
NA	TRBV18	TRBJ1-6	TRBD1	TGTGCCAGCTCACCACCTGGTTTAGGACAGGGGTATTCACCCCTCCACTTT	CASSPPGLGQGYSPLHF
NA	TRBV28	TRBJ1-1	NA	TGTGCCAGCAGTTTATGGCAGGGAAACACTGAAGCTTTCTTT	CASSLWQGNTEAFF
once	TRBV24-1	TRBJ2-3	TRBD2	TGTGCCACGGAACTAGCGGGGAGGGATACGCAGTATTTT	CATELAGRDTQYF
NA	TRBV6-5	TRBJ2-5	NA	TGTGCCAGCAGTTACTCGCAAGGACAGAGTAGTACCCAGTACTTC	CASSYSQGQSSTQYF
NA	TRBV7-3	TRBJ2-5	NA	TGTGCCAGCAGCTTAAATCCCGGGAGCGAAGAGACCCAGTACTTC	CASSLNPGSEETQYF
NA	TRBV27	TRBJ1-6	NA	TGTGCCAGCAGTTTAGATAGGGGCACGAATTCACCCCTCCACTTT	CASSLDRGTNSPLHF
few	TRBV24-1	TRBJ1-1	NA	TGTGCCACCAGAGGTCAGGGCTTGAACGCTGAAGCTTTCTTT	CATRGQGLNAEAFF
NA	TRBV6-5	TRBJ1-6	NA	TGTGCCAGCAGTCTAAAAGTAGATTCACCCCTCCACTTT	CASSLKVDSPLHF